These 25 T cell receptor beta chains were sequenced from one sample in a study of T cells expressing NK-cell markers. One entry per CDR3 protein, without DNA, is what TCRdb gives after re-calling the 5' RACE reads. In all, the sample yields 200,000 to 300,000 distinct CDR3 sequences. Input material: blood T cells: a sorted CD56 or NKG2C T cell subset, CD4+ or CD8+ T cells, or bulk PBMC T cells (not recorded which). The receptors originated from a woman between 18 and 75 years old in good health.

This chain connects TRBV5-4 to TRBJ1-1; TCRdb's D call, TRBD1, is unchecked because there is no DNA. Germline V gene lookup returns CDR1 SGHNT and CDR2 YYREEE (reference sequence). The CDR3 has 15 residues. CDR3 loop: CASSLDRGVNTEAFF. Full variable domain (missing parts from reference TRBV5-4 and TRBJ1-1): ETGVTQSPTHLIKTRGQQVTLRCSSQSGHNTVSWYQQALGQGPQFIFQYYREEENGRGNFPPRFSGLQFPNYSSELNVNALELDDSALYLCASSLDRGVNTEAFFGQGTRLTVV.

This sequence joins TRBV10-3 and TRBJ2-2. The CDR3 contains 13 residues. CDR1 and CDR2 from the germline V gene are ENHRY and SYGVKD. The CDR3 sequence is CAISEGGTGELFF.

The rearrangement links TRBV20-1 to TRBJ2-7. CDR3 length equals 12 residues. Germline loops: CDR1 DFQATT, CDR2 SNEGSKA (reference sequence). The CDR3 loop reads CSARDTSAGQYF.

CDR3 amino acids: CASSNRGTTDTQYF. The gene calls are TRBV5-1 and TRBJ2-3; the TCRdb call, TRBD1, lacks DNA for checking. Germline values: CDR1 SGHRS, CDR2 YFSETQ. CDR3 length equals 14 residues. Full variable domain (outside the CDR3, taken from reference TRBV5-1 and TRBJ2-3): KAGVTQTPRYLIKTRGQQVTLSCSPISGHRSVSWYQQTPGQGLQFLFEYFSETQRNKGNFPGRFSGRQFSNSRSEMNVSTLELGDSALYLCASSNRGTTDTQYFGPGTRLTVL.

This rearrangement joins TRBV12-3 or TRBV12-4 to TRBJ2-7. The CDR3 runs to 11 residues. CDR3 loop: CASSLREEQYF.

The V and J genes are TRBV10-3 and TRBJ2-5. The CDR3 totals 13 residues. Germline V lookup: CDR1 ENHRY, CDR2 SYGVKD. CDR3 protein: CAISEREQETQYF.

The rearrangement uses TRBV24-1 and TRBJ2-1; TCRdb indicates TRBD1, and absent DNA this call remains unverified. The germline V gene encodes CDR1 KGHDR and CDR2 SFDVKD. This CDR3 is 15 amino acids long. Here the CDR3 reads CATSDPGSPLVEQFF.

The rearrangement joins TRBV5-1 to TRBJ2-2; TCRdb's assignment of TRBD1 cannot be checked, as there is no DNA. The CDR3 is made up of 14 amino acids. Germline CDR1 reads SGHRS; CDR2 reads YFSETQ. The CDR3 protein is CASSPRDNTGELFF.

CDR3 protein: CASSLVRTGDSPLHF. The gene calls are TRBV12-3 or TRBV12-4 and TRBJ1-6; TCRdb returns TRBD1, unconfirmable since there is no DNA. The CDR3 extends over 15 amino acids.

The genes are TRBV5-1 and TRBJ2-3. The CDR3 runs 13 residues. Germline V gene sequence: CDR1 SGHRS, CDR2 YFSETQ. CDR3 protein: CARHQERADTQYF.

CDR3: CASSSTGSLDTQYF. This chain joins TRBV2 and TRBJ2-3; TCRdb names TRBD1, which stays unverified in the absence of DNA. The CDR3 is made up of 14 amino acids. Germline values: CDR1 SNHLY, CDR2 FYNNEI.

The chain carries TRBV20-1 and TRBJ2-7; TCRdb returns TRBD1, unconfirmable since there is no DNA. Germline V gene sequence: CDR1 DFQATT, CDR2 SNEGSKA (reference sequence). The CDR3 has 13 amino acids. The CDR3 reads CSAREGGAYEQYF.

The chain recombines TRBV20-1 with TRBJ2-5; the D gene TCRdb calls, TRBD1, cannot be checked with no DNA. Germline CDR1 and CDR2: DFQATT and SNEGSKA (reference sequence). This CDR3 is 14 amino acids long. The CDR3 loop is CSARGGKGKETQYF.

The rearrangement links TRBV20-1 to TRBJ2-5; TCRdb gives TRBD1 as the D gene, but with no DNA this cannot be confirmed. This CDR3 comprises 14 residues. Germline loops: CDR1 DFQATT, CDR2 SNEGSKA (reference sequence). This CDR3 is CSAGGTGVGETQYF.

The rearrangement links TRBV18 to TRBJ2-5; TCRdb returns TRBD1, unconfirmable since there is no DNA. Germline CDR1 is KGHSH and CDR2 is LQKENI. The CDR3 consists of 12 residues. CDR3 in amino acids: CASADRQETQYF.

The chain recombines TRBV10-3 with TRBJ2-2; TCRdb returns TRBD1, unconfirmable since there is no DNA. Germline lookup yields CDR1 ENHRY and CDR2 SYGVKD. The CDR3 extends over 13 amino acids. The CDR3 sequence: CASRTSHTGELFF.

V usage is TRBV12-3 or TRBV12-4 and J usage is TRBJ2-2; TCRdb's D call, TRBD2, is unchecked because there is no DNA. There are 15 residues in the CDR3. CDR3 loop: CASSFSLGGVGELFF.

V usage is TRBV4-3 and J usage is TRBJ1-5. The CDR3 contains 13 residues. Germline V gene lookup returns CDR1 LGHNA and CDR2 YSLEER. The chain's CDR3 is CASSQDVGQPQHF.

The V and J genes are TRBV20-1 and TRBJ2-1; the D call from TCRdb, TRBD2, cannot be confirmed without DNA. Per the germline V gene, CDR1 is DFQATT and CDR2 is SNEGSKA (reference sequence). The CDR3 runs 16 residues. CDR3 sequence reads: CSARLTGTRARNEQFF.

J is TRBJ2-5 and V is TRBV7-7; the D call of TRBD2 rests on TCRdb alone, since no DNA is present to check it. The CDR3 has 17 amino acids. Germline V gene data show CDR1 as SSHAT and CDR2 as FNYEAQ (reference sequence). The CDR3 here is CASSLEIPGLAGETQYF.

This chain joins TRBV10-2 and TRBJ2-3; the D call of TRBD2 rests on TCRdb alone, since no DNA is present to check it. The V gene's germline CDR1 is WSHSY and CDR2 SAAADI. The CDR3 extends over 14 amino acids. The CDR3 reads CASSEGGPPYTQYF.

The CDR3 protein is CAISDAGTSGRFSREQYF. The chain recombines TRBV10-3 with TRBJ2-7; lacking DNA, the TRBD2 call made by TCRdb goes unchecked. In germline, CDR1 is ENHRY, CDR2 SYGVKD. The CDR3 length is 18 residues.

The chain has TRBV7-2 and TRBJ1-4. Germline V CDR1 and CDR2: SGHTA, FQGNSA. The CDR3 runs 13 residues. CDR3 amino acids: CASSLYSNEKLFF.

Here the CDR3 reads CASSLGQGETPQHF. This rearrangement joins TRBV7-2 to TRBJ1-5; no DNA is available, so the TRBD1 call from TCRdb remains unchecked. Germline CDR1 reads SGHTA; CDR2 reads FQGNSA. There are 14 residues in the CDR3.

This chain links TRBV6-2 or TRBV6-3 with TRBJ2-2; TCRdb proposes TRBD2, but this gene call is untestable without DNA. Germline V gene sequence: CDR1 MNHEY, CDR2 SVGEGT. CDR3 length equals 18 residues. The chain's CDR3 is CASSHVASGGTNTGELFF.